Listed below are T cell receptor beta chains from one sample, sequenced in a study of radiation and T cells in renal cell carcinoma. Profiling relied on immunoSEQ multiplex PCR, and the TCRdb table lists in-frame clones only, not all of them. Of 150,000 or so clones listed, roughly 89% are singletons. The specimen comprised blood, sampled from a patient whose treatment included radiotherapy and nephrectomy. The source is a woman aged 45-65 years with renal cell carcinoma. Both conserved end residues are part of each CDR3. The D gene is left open where the match is weak. Some rows have no size entry. The others give once, few or many, or a class for an expanded clone.

size: NA; D: NA; V: TRBV5-6; J: TRBJ1-1; CDR3: CASSLLGTVPPNTEAFF; DNA: TGTGCCAGCAGCTTATTGGGAACAGTGCCCCCGAACACTGAAGCTTTCTTT
size: few; D: NA; V: TRBV5-4; J: TRBJ2-3; CDR3: CASSLGLAEVYTDTQYF; DNA: TGTGCCAGCAGCTTGGGGTTAGCGGAGGTCTACACAGATACGCAGTATTTT
size: NA; D: NA; V: TRBV9; J: TRBJ1-3; CDR3: CASSPYRYSGNTIYF; DNA: TGTGCCAGCAGCCCGTACCGCTACTCTGGAAACACCATATATTTT
size: NA; D: TRBD1; V: TRBV6-5; J: TRBJ1-2; CDR3: CASSQLGQNYGYTF; DNA: TGTGCCAGCAGTCAACTGGGACAGAACTATGGCTACACCTTC
size: NA; D: TRBD2; V: TRBV7-2; J: TRBJ2-2; CDR3: CASSLARAGAGELFF; DNA: TGTGCCAGCAGCTTAGCGCGAGCGGGGGCCGGGGAGCTGTTTTTT
size: NA; D: NA; V: TRBV7-9; J: TRBJ2-3; CDR3: CASSLLSGIPDTQYF; DNA: TGTGCCAGCAGCTTATTAAGCGGTATCCCAGATACGCAGTATTTT
size: NA; D: NA; V: TRBV5-1; J: TRBJ2-3; CDR3: CASSLISFGDTQYF; DNA: TGCGCCAGCAGCTTGATTAGTTTTGGAGATACGCAGTATTTT
size: NA; D: NA; V: TRBV9; J: TRBJ2-7; CDR3: CASSVSPTYEQYF; DNA: TGTGCCAGCAGCGTCTCTCCGACCTACGAGCAGTACTTC
size: NA; D: NA; V: TRBV19; J: TRBJ2-5; CDR3: CASSTSSETQYF; DNA: TGTGCCAGTAGTACTAGCAGTGAGACCCAGTACTTC
size: NA; D: TRBD1; V: TRBV5-6; J: TRBJ1-1; CDR3: CASSSTGVVTEAFF; DNA: TGTGCCAGCAGTTCGACAGGGGTGGTGACTGAAGCTTTCTTT
size: NA; D: NA; V: TRBV2; J: TRBJ2-5; CDR3: CASSGTGVLETQYF; DNA: TGTGCCAGCAGCGGGACCGGCGTGCTGGAGACCCAGTACTTC
size: NA; D: NA; V: TRBV6-5; J: TRBJ2-2; CDR3: CASRRGSTGELFF; DNA: TGTGCCAGCAGGCGGGGTTCGACCGGGGAGCTGTTTTTT
size: NA; D: NA; V: TRBV29-1; J: TRBJ1-5; CDR3: CSWRGTETLNQPQHF; DNA: TGCAGCTGGAGGGGTACCGAGACTCTCAATCAGCCCCAGCATTTT
size: NA; D: TRBD2; V: TRBV5-6; J: TRBJ2-3; CDR3: CASTLGLARSHTQYF; DNA: TGTGCCAGCACCCTCGGACTAGCTCGGTCACATACGCAGTATTTT
size: NA; D: TRBD2; V: TRBV5-1; J: TRBJ2-1; CDR3: CASSLVASGGRYNEQFF; DNA: TGCGCCAGCAGCTTGGTGGCTAGCGGGGGCCGGTACAATGAGCAGTTCTTC
size: few; D: NA; V: TRBV7-9; J: TRBJ1-5; CDR3: CASSLTGLSNQPQHF; DNA: TGTGCCAGCAGCTTAACAGGGTTGAGCAATCAGCCCCAGCATTTT
size: NA; D: TRBD1; V: TRBV30; J: TRBJ1-5; CDR3: CAWSATRDRFYSNQPQHF; DNA: TGTGCCTGGAGTGCCACCCGGGACAGATTCTATAGCAATCAGCCCCAGCATTTT
size: NA; D: NA; V: TRBV9; J: TRBJ2-1; CDR3: CASSVVGTAGYNEQFF; DNA: TGTGCCAGCAGCGTAGTGGGGACAGCGGGCTACAATGAGCAGTTCTTC
size: NA; D: NA; V: TRBV7-3; J: TRBJ2-1; CDR3: CASSPDSYNEQFF; DNA: TGTGCCAGCAGCCCCGACAGCTACAATGAGCAGTTCTTC
size: NA; D: TRBD1; V: TRBV15; J: TRBJ1-2; CDR3: CATSRGEGGTGVDYTF; DNA: TGTGCCACCAGCAGAGGAGAGGGTGGGACAGGGGTCGACTACACCTTC
size: NA; D: TRBD2; V: TRBV18; J: TRBJ2-3; CDR3: CASSPRGTSTDTQYF; DNA: TGTGCCAGCTCACCGCGGGGGACTAGCACAGATACGCAGTATTTT
size: once; D: NA; V: TRBV13; J: TRBJ1-4; CDR3: CASSTSRGGLFF; DNA: TGTGCCAGCAGCACCTCCCGGGGTGGGCTGTTTTTT
size: NA; D: NA; V: TRBV9; J: TRBJ2-7; CDR3: CASSALGWGIEQYF; DNA: TGTGCCAGCAGCGCTCTAGGGTGGGGAATCGAGCAGTACTTC
size: NA; D: NA; V: TRBV9; J: TRBJ1-1; CDR3: CASSVEGRTEAFF; DNA: TGTGCCAGCAGCGTAGAGGGGAGGACTGAAGCTTTCTTT
size: NA; D: NA; V: TRBV5-8; J: TRBJ1-6; CDR3: CASSYGGANSPLHF; DNA: TGTGCCAGCAGCTACGGGGGGGCGAATTCACCCCTCCACTTT
size: NA; D: NA; V: TRBV5-6; J: TRBJ2-1; CDR3: CASSLENEQFF; DNA: TGTGCCAGCAGCTTAGAGAATGAGCAGTTCTTC
size: NA; D: NA; V: TRBV6-6; J: TRBJ1-5; CDR3: CASSSGRDQPQHF; DNA: TGTGCCAGCAGTTCGGGCCGCGATCAGCCCCAGCATTTT
size: NA; D: NA; V: TRBV19; J: TRBJ2-5; CDR3: CASSSRQETQYF; DNA: TGTGCCAGTAGTAGTCGGCAAGAGACCCAGTACTTC
size: NA; D: TRBD2; V: TRBV7-9; J: TRBJ2-3; CDR3: CASSLRLATDTQYF; DNA: TGTGCCAGCAGCTTGAGACTAGCGACAGATACGCAGTATTTT
size: NA; D: NA; V: TRBV7-2; J: TRBJ1-1; CDR3: CASSLDGAWETEAFF; DNA: TGTGCCAGCAGCTTAGACGGGGCCTGGGAGACTGAAGCTTTCTTT
size: NA; D: NA; V: TRBV6-5; J: TRBJ1-1; CDR3: CASTHNRERGEAFF; DNA: TGTGCCAGCACCCACAACAGGGAAAGGGGTGAAGCTTTCTTT
size: once; D: NA; V: TRBV4-2; J: TRBJ1-5; CDR3: CASSQEVGGSHNQPQHF; DNA: TGTGCCAGCAGCCAAGAGGTCGGAGGCAGCCACAATCAGCCCCAGCATTTT
size: NA; D: TRBD1; V: TRBV5-5; J: TRBJ2-5; CDR3: CASSLKDRYQETQYF; DNA: TGTGCCAGCAGCTTAAAGGACAGGTACCAAGAGACCCAGTACTTC
size: NA; D: NA; V: TRBV28; J: TRBJ1-5; CDR3: CASRQQGSNQPQHF; DNA: TGTGCCAGCAGACAACAGGGTAGCAATCAGCCCCAGCATTTT
size: NA; D: TRBD1; V: TRBV5-6; J: TRBJ2-7; CDR3: CASSYDRVYEQYF; DNA: TGTGCCAGCAGCTACGACAGGGTCTACGAGCAGTACTTC
size: NA; D: TRBD1; V: TRBV5-8; J: TRBJ1-4; CDR3: CASSRGTGGLEEKLFF; DNA: TGTGCCAGCAGCCGGGGGACAGGGGGACTTGAAGAAAAACTGTTTTTT
size: once; D: TRBD1; V: TRBV25-1; J: TRBJ1-1; CDR3: CASRGGQGIKAFF; DNA: TGTGCCAGCAGGGGGGGACAGGGGATTAAAGCTTTCTTT
size: NA; D: TRBD2; V: TRBV2; J: TRBJ2-7; CDR3: CASSDLAGASYEQYF; DNA: TGTGCCAGCAGTGATCTAGCGGGGGCCTCCTACGAGCAGTACTTC
size: NA; D: NA; V: TRBV7-8; J: TRBJ2-6; CDR3: CASSGGGTRSGANVLTF; DNA: TGTGCCAGCTCCGGGGGCGGGACTCGCTCTGGGGCCAACGTCCTGACTTTC
size: few; D: TRBD1; V: TRBV7-6; J: TRBJ2-2; CDR3: CASSLRDRGLFANTGELFF; DNA: TGTGCCAGCAGCCTTCGGGACAGGGGCCTTTTCGCGAACACCGGGGAGCTGTTTTTT
size: NA; D: NA; V: TRBV6-5; J: TRBJ2-5; CDR3: CASSYSGAGDQTQYF; DNA: TGTGCCAGCAGTTACTCGGGGGCGGGAGACCAGACCCAGTACTTC
size: NA; D: NA; V: TRBV5-5; J: TRBJ1-2; CDR3: CASNTDSYYGYTF; DNA: TGTGCCAGCAACACCGACTCCTATTATGGCTACACCTTC
size: NA; D: TRBD1; V: TRBV19; J: TRBJ1-1; CDR3: CASSTGTENTEAFF; DNA: TGTGCCAGTAGTACCGGGACAGAGAACACTGAAGCTTTCTTT